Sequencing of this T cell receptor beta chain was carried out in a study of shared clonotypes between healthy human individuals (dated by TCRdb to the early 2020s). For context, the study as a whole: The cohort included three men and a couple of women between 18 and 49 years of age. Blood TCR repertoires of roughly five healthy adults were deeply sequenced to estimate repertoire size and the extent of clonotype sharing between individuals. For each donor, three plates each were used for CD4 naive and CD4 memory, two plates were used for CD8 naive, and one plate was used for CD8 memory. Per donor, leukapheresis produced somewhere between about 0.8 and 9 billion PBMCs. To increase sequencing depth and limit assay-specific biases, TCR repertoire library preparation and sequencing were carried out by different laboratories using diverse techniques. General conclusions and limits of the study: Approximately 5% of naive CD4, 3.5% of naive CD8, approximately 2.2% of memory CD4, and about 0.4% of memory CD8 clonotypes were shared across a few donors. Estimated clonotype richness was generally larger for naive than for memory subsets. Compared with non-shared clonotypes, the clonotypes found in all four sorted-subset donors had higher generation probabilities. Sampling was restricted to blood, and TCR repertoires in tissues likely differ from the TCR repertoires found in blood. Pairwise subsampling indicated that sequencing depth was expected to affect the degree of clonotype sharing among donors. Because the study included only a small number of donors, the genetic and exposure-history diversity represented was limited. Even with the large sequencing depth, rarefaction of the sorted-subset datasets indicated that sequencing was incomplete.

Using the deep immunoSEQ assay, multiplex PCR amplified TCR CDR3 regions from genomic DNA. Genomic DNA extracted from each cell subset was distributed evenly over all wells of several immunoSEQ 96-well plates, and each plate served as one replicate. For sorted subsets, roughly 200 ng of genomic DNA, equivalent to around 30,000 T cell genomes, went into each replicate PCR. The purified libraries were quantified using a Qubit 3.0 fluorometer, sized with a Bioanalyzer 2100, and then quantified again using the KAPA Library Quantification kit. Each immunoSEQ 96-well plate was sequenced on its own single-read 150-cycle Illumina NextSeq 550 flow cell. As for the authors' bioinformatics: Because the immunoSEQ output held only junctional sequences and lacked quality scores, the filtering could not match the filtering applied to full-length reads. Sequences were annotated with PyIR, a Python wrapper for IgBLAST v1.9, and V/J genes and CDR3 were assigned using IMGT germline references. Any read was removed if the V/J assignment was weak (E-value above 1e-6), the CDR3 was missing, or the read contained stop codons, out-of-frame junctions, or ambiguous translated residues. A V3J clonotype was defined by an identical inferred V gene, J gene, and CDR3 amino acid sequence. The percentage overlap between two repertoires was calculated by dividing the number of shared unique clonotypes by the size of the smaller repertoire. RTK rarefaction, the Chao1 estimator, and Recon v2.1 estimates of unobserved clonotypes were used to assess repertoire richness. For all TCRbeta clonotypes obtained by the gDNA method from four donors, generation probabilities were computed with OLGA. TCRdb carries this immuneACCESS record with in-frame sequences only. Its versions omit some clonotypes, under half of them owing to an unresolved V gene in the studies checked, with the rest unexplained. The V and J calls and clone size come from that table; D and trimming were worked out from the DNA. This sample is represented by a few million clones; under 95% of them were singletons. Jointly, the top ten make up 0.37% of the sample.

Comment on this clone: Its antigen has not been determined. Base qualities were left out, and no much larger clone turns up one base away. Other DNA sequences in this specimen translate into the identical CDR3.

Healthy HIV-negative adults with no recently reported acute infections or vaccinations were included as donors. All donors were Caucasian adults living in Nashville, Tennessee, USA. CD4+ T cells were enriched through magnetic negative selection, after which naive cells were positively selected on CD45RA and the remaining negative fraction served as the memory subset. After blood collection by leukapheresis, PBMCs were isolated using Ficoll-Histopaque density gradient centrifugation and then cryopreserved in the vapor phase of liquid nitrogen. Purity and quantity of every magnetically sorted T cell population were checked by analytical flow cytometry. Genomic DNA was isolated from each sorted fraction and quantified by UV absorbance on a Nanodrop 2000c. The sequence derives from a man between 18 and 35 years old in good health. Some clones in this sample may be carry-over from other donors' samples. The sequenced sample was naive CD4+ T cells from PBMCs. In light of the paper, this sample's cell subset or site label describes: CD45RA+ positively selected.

The CDR3 protein: CASSEVSGFYGYTF. The sequence in DNA is TGTGCCAGCAGTGAAGTATCAGGGTTCTATGGCTACACCTTC. The chain is made from TRBV6-1 and TRBJ1-2; TRBD1 is possibly the D segment (5 matching bases). The CDR3 spans 14 residues, from the cysteine through the phenylalanine. Only the CDR3 DNA is retained, 42 bases long and in frame from the first base. The germline V gene specifies MNHNS as CDR1 and SASEGT as CDR2. Trimming at the junction amounts to 1 base on V and 4 bases on J, and the germline ends lie 10 bases apart.